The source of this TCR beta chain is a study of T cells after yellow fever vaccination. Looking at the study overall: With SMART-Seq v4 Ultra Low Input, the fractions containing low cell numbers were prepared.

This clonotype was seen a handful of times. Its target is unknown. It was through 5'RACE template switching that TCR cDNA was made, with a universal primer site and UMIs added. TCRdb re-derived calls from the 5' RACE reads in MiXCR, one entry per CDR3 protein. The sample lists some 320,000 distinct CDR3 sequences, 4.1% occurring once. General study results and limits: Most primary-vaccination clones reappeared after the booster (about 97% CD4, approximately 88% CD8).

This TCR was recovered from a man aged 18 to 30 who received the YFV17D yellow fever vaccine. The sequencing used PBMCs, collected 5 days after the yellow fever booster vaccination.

The CDR3 loop is CASSAHRGLKDTQYF. The CDR3 nucleotides read TGTGCCAGCAGCGCCCACAGGGGGCTTAAAGATACGCAGTATTTT. The chain links TRBV9 to TRBJ2-3; 9 bases fit TRBD1. The V segment lost 3 bases and the J segment 5 bases; nucleotides outside the gene matches: 7. This CDR3 has 15 amino acids. Germline CDR1 and CDR2: SGDLS and YYNGEE.